The clone carrying this T cell receptor (beta chain) was found a few times. Its antigen is unknown. It may be a read error: a sequence one base away is much more abundant. This sample stems from a study of T cells in Graves' hyperthyroidism and ophthalmopathy. Whole-study findings and limits: Most thyroid clonotypes with frequency above 0.001 were detected in blood.

Each diagnosis drew on symptoms, thyroxine, TRAb, thyroid ultrasound and orbital computed tomography findings. A roughly 10 ml volume of fresh peripheral blood provided the PBMCs. Per germline, CDR1 SNHLY and CDR2 FYNNEI. The CDR3 extends over 12 amino acids. Trimming took off 6 bases at V and 12 bases at J, with 17 bases between the two ends. Amplification of TCR beta CDR3 regions used RNA as the template. During a first-round RT-PCR of the TCR CDR3, the HTBI primer set was used. TCRdb passed the multiplex PCR reads through MiXCR, listing each CDR3 protein once. The data contain approximately 700,000 distinct CDR3 sequences, roughly 17% of them singletons.

The source material was blood. This clonotype was obtained from a man younger than 35 with Graves' hyperthyroidism. This chain joins TRBV2 and TRBJ1-1, with a tentative D call TRBD1 (5 bases). CDR3 amino acids: CASSPDGRVTFF. CDR3 sequence (DNA): TGTGCCAGCAGCCCGGACGGCAGGGTCACTTTCTTT.